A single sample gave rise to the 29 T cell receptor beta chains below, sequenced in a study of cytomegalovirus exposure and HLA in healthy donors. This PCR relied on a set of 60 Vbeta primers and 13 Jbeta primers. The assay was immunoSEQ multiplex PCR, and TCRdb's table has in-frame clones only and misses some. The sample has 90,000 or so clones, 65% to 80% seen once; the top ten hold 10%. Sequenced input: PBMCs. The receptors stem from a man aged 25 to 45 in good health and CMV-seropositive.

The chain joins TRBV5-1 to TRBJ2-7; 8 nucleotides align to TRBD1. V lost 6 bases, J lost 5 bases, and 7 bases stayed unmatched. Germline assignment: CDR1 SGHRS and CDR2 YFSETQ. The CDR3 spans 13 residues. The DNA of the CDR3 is TGCGCCAGCACAGACAGGGGAGGCGACGAGCAGTACTTC. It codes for CASTDRGGDEQYF.

In DNA form, the CDR3 reads TGTGCCAGCAGCGTAGCGTCCGGAGAGACCCAGTACTTC. It is translated as CASSVASGETQYF. The rearrangement joins TRBV9 to TRBJ2-5; no clear D. This CDR3 comprises 13 residues. Germline V lookup: CDR1 SGDLS, CDR2 YYNGEE. Trimming took off 0 bases at V and 4 bases at J, with 7 bases between the two ends.

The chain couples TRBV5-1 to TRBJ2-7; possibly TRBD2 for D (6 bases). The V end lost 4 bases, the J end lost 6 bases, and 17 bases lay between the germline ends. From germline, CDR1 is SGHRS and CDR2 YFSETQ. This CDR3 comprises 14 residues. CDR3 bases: TGCGCCAGCAGCAAGATCGGGACTCCCGGCGAGCAGTACTTC. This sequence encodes CASSKIGTPGEQYF. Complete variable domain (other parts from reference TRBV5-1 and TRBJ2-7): KAGVTQTPRYLIKTRGQQVTLSCSPISGHRSVSWYQQTPGQGLQFLFEYFSETQRNKGNFPGRFSGRQFSNSRSEMNVSTLELGDSALYLCASSKIGTPGEQYFGPGTRLTVT.

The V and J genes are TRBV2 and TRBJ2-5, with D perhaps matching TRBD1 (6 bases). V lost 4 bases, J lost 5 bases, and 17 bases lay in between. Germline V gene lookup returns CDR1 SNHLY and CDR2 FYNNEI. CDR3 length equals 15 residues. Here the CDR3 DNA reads TGTGCCAGCAGTGGGAAAGGGGGAAGGGGGGAGACCCAGTACTTC. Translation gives CASSGKGGRGETQYF.

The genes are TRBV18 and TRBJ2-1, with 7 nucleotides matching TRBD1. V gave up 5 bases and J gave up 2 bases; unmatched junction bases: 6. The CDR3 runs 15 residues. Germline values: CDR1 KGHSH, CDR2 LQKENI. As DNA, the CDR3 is TGTGCCAGCTCATCGGACAGGTGGACCTACAATGAGCAGTTCTTC. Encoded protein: CASSSDRWTYNEQFF.

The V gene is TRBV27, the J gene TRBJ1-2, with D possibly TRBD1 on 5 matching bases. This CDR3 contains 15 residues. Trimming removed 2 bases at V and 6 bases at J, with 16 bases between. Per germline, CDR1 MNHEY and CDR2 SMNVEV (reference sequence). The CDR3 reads CASSLRPGGLDGYTF. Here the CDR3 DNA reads TGTGCCAGCAGTTTAAGGCCTGGGGGGTTGGATGGCTACACCTTC.

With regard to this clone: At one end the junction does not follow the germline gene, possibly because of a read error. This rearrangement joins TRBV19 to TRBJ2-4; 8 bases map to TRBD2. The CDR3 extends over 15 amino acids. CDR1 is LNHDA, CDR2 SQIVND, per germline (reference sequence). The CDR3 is CASSTTSGPKNIQYF. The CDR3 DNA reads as TGTGCCAGTAGTACCACTAGCGGCCCCAAGAACATTCAGTACTTC.

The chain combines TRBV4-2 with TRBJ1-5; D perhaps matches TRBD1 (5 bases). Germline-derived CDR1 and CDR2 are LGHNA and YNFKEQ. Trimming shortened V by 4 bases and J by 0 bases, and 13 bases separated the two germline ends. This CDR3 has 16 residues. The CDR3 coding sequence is TGTGCCAGCAGCCGGTTCCAGGGCTATAGCAATCAGCCCCAGCATTTT. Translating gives CASSRFQGYSNQPQHF.

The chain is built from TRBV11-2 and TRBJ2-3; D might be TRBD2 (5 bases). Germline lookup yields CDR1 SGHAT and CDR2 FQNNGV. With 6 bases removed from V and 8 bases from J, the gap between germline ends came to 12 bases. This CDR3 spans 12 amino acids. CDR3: CASRHQRSTQYF. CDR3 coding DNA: TGTGCCAGCAGGCATCAGCGGAGTACGCAGTATTTT. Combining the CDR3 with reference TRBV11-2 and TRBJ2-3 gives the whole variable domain EAGVAQSPRYKIIEKRQSVAFWCNPISGHATLYWYQQILGQGPKLLIQFQNNGVVDDSQLPKDRFSAERLKGVDSTLKIQPAKLEDSAVYLCASRHQRSTQYFGPGTRLTVL.

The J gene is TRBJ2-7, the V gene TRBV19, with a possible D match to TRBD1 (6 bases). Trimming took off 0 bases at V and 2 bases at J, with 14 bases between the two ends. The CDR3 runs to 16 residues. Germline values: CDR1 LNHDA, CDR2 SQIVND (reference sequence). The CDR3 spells CASSIDFRTEAYEQYF. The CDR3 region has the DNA TGTGCCAGTAGTATAGATTTTAGGACAGAAGCCTACGAGCAGTACTTC.

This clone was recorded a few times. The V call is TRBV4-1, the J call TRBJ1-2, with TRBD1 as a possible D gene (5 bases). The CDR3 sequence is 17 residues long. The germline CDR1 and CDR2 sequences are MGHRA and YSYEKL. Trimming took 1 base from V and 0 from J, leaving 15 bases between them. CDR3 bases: TGCGCCAGCAGCCAAGCCCCACGGCAGGGTGCTAACTATGGCTACACCTTC. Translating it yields CASSQAPRQGANYGYTF.

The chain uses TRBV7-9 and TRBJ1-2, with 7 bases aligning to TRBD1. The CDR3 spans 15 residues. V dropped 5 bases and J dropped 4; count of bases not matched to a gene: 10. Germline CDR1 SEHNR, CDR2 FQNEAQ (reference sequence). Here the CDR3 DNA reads TGTGCCAGCAGCACGGGGGACAGCGAGGTCTATGGCTACACCTTC. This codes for CASSTGDSEVYGYTF. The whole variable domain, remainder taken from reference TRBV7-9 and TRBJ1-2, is DTGVSQNPRHKITKRGQNVTFRCDPISEHNRLYWYRQTLGQGPEFLTYFQNEAQLEKSRLLSDRFSAERPKGSFSTLEIQRTEQGDSAMYLCASSTGDSEVYGYTFGSGTRLTVV.

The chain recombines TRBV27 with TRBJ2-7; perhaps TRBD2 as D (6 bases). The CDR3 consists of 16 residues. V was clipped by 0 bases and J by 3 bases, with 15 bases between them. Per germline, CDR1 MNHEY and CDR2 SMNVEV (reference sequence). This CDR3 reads CASSLSRGVVIYEQYF. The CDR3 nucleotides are TGTGCCAGCAGTTTATCCCGCGGGGTTGTGATCTACGAGCAGTACTTC.

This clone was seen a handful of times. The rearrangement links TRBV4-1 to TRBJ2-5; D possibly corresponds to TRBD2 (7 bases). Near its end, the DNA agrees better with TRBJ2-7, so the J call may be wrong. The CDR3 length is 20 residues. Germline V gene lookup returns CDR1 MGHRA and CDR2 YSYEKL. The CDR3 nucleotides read TGCGCCAGCAGCCAAGGGAGGGGGGGCAGGGTCTCGGATGTGGGGGGCGAGCAGTACTTC. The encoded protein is CASSQGRGGRVSDVGGEQYF.

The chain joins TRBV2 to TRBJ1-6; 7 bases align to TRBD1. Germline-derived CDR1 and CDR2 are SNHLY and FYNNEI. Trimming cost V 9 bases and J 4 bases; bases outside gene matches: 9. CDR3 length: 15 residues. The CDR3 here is CASWDSLLYNSPLHF. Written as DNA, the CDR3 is TGTGCCAGTTGGGACAGCTTACTTTATAATTCACCCCTCCACTTT.

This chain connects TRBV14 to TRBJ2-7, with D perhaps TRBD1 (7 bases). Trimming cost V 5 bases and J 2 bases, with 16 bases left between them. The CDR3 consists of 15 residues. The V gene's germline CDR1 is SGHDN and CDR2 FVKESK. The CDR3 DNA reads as TGTGCCAGCAGCTTACGCAGGGGGGAGCCCTACGAGCAGTACTTC. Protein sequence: CASSLRRGEPYEQYF.

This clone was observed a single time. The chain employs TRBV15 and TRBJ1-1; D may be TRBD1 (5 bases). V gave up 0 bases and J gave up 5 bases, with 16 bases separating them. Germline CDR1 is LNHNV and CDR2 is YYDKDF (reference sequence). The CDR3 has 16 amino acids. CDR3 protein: CATSRDQGGGYTEAFF. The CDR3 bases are TGTGCCACCAGCAGAGATCAAGGCGGGGGGTATACTGAAGCTTTCTTT.

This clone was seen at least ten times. The CDR3 coding sequence is TGTGCCAGCAGCTACCTGACAGGGGAGGACTACGAGCAGTACTTC. This sequence encodes CASSYLTGEDYEQYF. The V call is TRBV13, the J call TRBJ2-7, with TRBD1 matching 8 bases. Per germline, CDR1 PRHDT and CDR2 FYEKMQ (reference sequence). The CDR3 extends over 15 amino acids. Unmatched junction bases numbered 8, after V lost 4 bases and J lost 3 bases.

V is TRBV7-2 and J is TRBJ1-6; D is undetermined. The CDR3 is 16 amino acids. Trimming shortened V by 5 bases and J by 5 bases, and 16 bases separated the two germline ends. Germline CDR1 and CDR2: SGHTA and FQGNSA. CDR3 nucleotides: TGTGCCAGCAGCCCCTTTCCAGGATATAATAATTCACCCCTCCACTTT. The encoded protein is CASSPFPGYNNSPLHF.

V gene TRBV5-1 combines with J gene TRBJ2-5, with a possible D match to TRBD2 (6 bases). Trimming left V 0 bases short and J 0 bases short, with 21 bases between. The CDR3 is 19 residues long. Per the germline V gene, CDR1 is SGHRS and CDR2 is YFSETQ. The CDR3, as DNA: TGCGCCAGCAGCTTGGCCGGGACTTCCTCATCGGGTTACCAAGAGACCCAGTACTTC. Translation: CASSLAGTSSSGYQETQYF.

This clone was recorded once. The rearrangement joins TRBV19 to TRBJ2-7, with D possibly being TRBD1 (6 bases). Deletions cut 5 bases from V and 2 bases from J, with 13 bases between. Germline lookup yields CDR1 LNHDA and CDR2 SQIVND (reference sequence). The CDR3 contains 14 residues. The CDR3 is CASSYRDNPYEQYF. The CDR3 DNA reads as TGTGCCAGTAGTTACCGGGACAATCCCTACGAGCAGTACTTC.

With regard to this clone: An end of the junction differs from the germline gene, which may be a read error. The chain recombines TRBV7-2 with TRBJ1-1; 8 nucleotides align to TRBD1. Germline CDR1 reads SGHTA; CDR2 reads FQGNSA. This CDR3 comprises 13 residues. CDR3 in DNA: TGTGCCAGCACCCCTACCCAGGGGGCTGATGCTTTCTTT. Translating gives CASTPTQGADAFF.

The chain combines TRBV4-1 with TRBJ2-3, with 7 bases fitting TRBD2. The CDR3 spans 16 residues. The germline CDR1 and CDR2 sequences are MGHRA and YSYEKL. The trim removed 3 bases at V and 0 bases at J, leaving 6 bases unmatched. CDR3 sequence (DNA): TGCGCCAGCAGCCAGCGTACTAGCGCGAGCACAGATACGCAGTATTTT. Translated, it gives CASSQRTSASTDTQYF.

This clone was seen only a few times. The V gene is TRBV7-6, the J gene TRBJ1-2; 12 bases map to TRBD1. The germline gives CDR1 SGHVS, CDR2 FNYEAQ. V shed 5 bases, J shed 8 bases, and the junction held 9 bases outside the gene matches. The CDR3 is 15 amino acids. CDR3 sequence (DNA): TGTGCCAGCAGCCCAACGGGACAGGGGGCTGGGGGCTACACCTTC. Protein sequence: CASSPTGQGAGGYTF.

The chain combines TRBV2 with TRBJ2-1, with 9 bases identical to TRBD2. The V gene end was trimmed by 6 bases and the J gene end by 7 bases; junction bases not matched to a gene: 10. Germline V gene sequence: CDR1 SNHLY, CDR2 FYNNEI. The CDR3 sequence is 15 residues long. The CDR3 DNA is TGTGCCAGCAGAGGGTTCGGCGGGGGGGCGAATGAGCAGTTCTTC. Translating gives CASRGFGGGANEQFF.

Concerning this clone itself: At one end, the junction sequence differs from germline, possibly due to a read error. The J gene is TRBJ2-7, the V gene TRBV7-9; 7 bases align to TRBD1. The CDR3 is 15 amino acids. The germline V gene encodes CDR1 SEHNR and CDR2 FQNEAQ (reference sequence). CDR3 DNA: TGTTCCAGCAGCTTACAGGGGACGAGCTCCTACGAGCAGTACTTC. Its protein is CSSSLQGTSSYEQYF.

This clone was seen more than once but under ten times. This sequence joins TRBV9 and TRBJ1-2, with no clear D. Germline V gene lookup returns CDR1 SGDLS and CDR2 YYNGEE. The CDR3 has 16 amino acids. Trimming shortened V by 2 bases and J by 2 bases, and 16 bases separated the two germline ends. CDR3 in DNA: TGTGCCAGCAGCGTGGCCGACCGCCCGGGGAACTATGGCTACACCTTC. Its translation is CASSVADRPGNYGYTF.

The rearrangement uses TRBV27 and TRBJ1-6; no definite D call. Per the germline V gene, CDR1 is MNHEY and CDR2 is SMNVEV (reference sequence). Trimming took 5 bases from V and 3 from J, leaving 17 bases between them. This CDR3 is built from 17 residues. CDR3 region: CASSLRRQADYNSPLHF. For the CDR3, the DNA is TGTGCCAGCAGTCTTCGAAGACAAGCAGACTATAATTCACCCCTCCACTTT.

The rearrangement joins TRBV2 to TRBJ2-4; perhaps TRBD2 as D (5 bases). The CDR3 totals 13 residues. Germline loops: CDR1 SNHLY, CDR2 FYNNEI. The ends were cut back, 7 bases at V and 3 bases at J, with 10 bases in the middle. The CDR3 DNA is TGTGCCAGCAACGGGAACCTCAAAAACATTCAGTACTTC. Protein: CASNGNLKNIQYF. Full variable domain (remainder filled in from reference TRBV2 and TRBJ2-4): EPEVTQTPSHQVTQMGQEVILRCVPISNHLYFYWYRQILGQKVEFLVSFYNNEISEKSEIFDDQFSVERPDGSNFTLKIRSTKLEDSAMYFCASNGNLKNIQYFGAGTRLSVL.